This TCR beta chain is from a study of graft-versus-host responses after intestinal transplantation. About this clone: Its antigen is not identified.

Clones were sequenced by immunoSEQ multiplex PCR, and TCRdb holds only the in-frame ones, with some missing. The sample records roughly 60,000 clones, under 95% being singletons. Study outcomes and limitations: Patients with graft-donor T cell macrochimerism had high graft-versus-host to host-versus-graft clonal ratios in allografts.

CDR1 is MRHNA, CDR2 SNTAGT, per germline. This CDR3 has 15 amino acids. Trimming removed 6 bases from V and 5 bases from J, with 19 bases in between. The sequence was obtained from a human patient who received an intestinal transplant, so some T cells may come from the graft donor. The chain links TRBV6-4 to TRBJ2-5, with D perhaps TRBD1 or TRBD2 (5 bases each). The sequencing used PBMCs, collected about 4 months after intestinal transplantation. CDR3 amino acids: CASRLKLLAGETQYF. The CDR3 nucleotides read TGTGCCAGCAGGCTCAAACTCCTAGCAGGGGAGACCCAGTACTTC.